This T cell receptor beta chain is drawn from a study of molecular identifiers for immune sequencing clone quantification. TCRdb re-analysed the PCR reads in MiXCR, keeping a single row per CDR3 protein. The repertoire holds some 96,000 distinct CDR3 sequences, with 20% to 30% as singletons. Germline V gene lookup returns CDR1 DFQATT and CDR2 SNEGSKA (reference sequence). The CDR3 length is 15 residues. V lost 3 bases and J lost 2, with 16 bases in between. The source of this sequence is a human donor in good health. Some libraries in this study had Jurkat cell RNA spiked in. V usage is TRBV20-1 and J usage is TRBJ2-5; weak D call: TRBD2 (5 bases). Specimen: naive CD8+ T cells from blood, with Jurkat cell RNA spiked in. The subset denotes: FACS-sorted CD8+CD4-CCR7+CD45RA+ naive T cells. The CDR3 DNA is TGCAGTGCTAGCCCCCTGATACGAGGGCAAGAGACCCAGTACTTC. It translates to CSASPLIRGQETQYF.